The 15 T cell receptor beta chains listed next were all sequenced from one sample in a study of T-cell memory formation after mild COVID-19. TCRdb reprocessed the 5' RACE reads with MiXCR, giving one entry per CDR3 protein. In the table there are a few hundred thousand distinct CDR3 sequences, 28% of which are singletons. Sequencing used PBMCs or a T cell subset sorted from them (not recorded which). These receptors all come from an adult woman who had mild COVID-19 (a few samples of this study predate the infection). Cell type and time point are not known.

The CDR3 bases are TGCGCCAGCAGCCAGGCGGGGGCCCTCTACGAGCAGTACTTC. Translation gives CASSQAGALYEQYF. J is TRBJ2-7 and V is TRBV4-1; tentatively, D is TRBD2 (7 bases). Between the trimmed V and J ends, which lost 3 bases and 3 bases, there was a span of 12 bases. The CDR3 runs to 14 residues. CDR1 and CDR2 from the germline V gene are MGHRA and YSYEKL.

This clonotype was seen at least ten times. The genes are TRBV24-1 and TRBJ2-2; no reliable D call. V gave up 6 bases and J gave up 3 bases, with 1 base separating them. Germline CDR1 reads KGHDR; CDR2 reads SFDVKD. There are 11 residues in the CDR3. Here the CDR3 DNA reads TGTGCCACCAGTTACACCGGGGAGCTGTTTTTT. Translating gives CATSYTGELFF.

The chain links TRBV19 to TRBJ2-1; 8 bases fit TRBD2. This CDR3 has 15 residues. V gave up 3 bases and J gave up 4 bases; unmatched junction bases: 5. Germline assignment: CDR1 LNHDA and CDR2 SQIVND (reference sequence). CDR3 region: CASSITAGEYNEQFF. In nucleotides, the CDR3 is TGTGCCAGTAGTATCACAGCGGGAGAGTACAATGAGCAGTTCTTC.

CDR3 DNA sequence: TGTGCCAGCAGCCTCGACGGATACTACAATGAGCAGTTCTTC. Translation gives CASSLDGYYNEQFF. V usage is TRBV7-9 and J usage is TRBJ2-1; D not resolved. Trimming removed 5 bases at V and 3 bases at J, with 11 bases between. Germline V CDR1 and CDR2: SEHNR, FQNEAQ (reference sequence). The CDR3 totals 14 residues. Combining the CDR3 with reference TRBV7-9 and TRBJ2-1 gives the whole variable domain DTGVSQNPRHKITKRGQNVTFRCDPISEHNRLYWYRQTLGQGPEFLTYFQNEAQLEKSRLLSDRFSAERPKGSFSTLEIQRTEQGDSAMYLCASSLDGYYNEQFFGPGTRLTVL.

This chain uses TRBV9 with TRBJ2-7, with a weak D call TRBD2 (6 bases). Deletions cut 4 bases from V and 5 bases from J, with 13 bases between. This CDR3 is built from 13 residues. Germline V gene data show CDR1 as SGDLS and CDR2 as YYNGEE. DNA of the CDR3: TGTGCCAGCAGCAACCTGGGCGGGAACGAGCAGTACTTC. Translating it yields CASSNLGGNEQYF.

This clonotype was detected only a few times. The chain is built from TRBV19 and TRBJ1-5; the D is unclear. Trimming shortened V by 5 bases and J by 4 bases, and 9 bases separated the two germline ends. The CDR3 is 13 residues long. The V gene's germline CDR1 is LNHDA and CDR2 SQIVND (reference sequence). CDR3 nucleotides: TGTGCCAGTAGTGTCGGCATGAATCAGCCCCAGCATTTT. Its translation is CASSVGMNQPQHF.

This clonotype has more than one count but fewer than ten. The chain carries TRBV29-1 and TRBJ2-2, with D possibly TRBD1 on 6 matching bases. V was pared by 7 bases and J by 6 bases, with 15 bases between. Germline V gives CDR1 SQVTM, CDR2 ANQGSEA. The CDR3 runs 13 residues. The CDR3 nucleotides are TGCAGCGGAACAGGGTACAGTTCCGGGGAGCTGTTTTTT. It translates to CSGTGYSSGELFF.

This clonotype has just one count. The rearrangement links TRBV27 to TRBJ2-7; no clear D gene. This CDR3 is 13 amino acids long. V was pared by 6 bases and J by 3 bases, with 12 bases between. Germline CDR1 and CDR2: MNHEY and SMNVEV (reference sequence). The CDR3 DNA reads TGTGCCAGCAGCCCGAGACCACTCTACGAGCAGTACTTC. Protein: CASSPRPLYEQYF.

This clonotype was observed a few times. The chain has TRBV12-3 or TRBV12-4 and TRBJ1-5; D possibly corresponds to TRBD1 (5 bases). The CDR3 has 14 residues. Deletions cut 3 bases from V and 3 bases from J, with 9 bases between. The CDR3 DNA follows: TGTGCCAGCAGTTTTCGGGGGAACAATCAGCCCCAGCATTTT. Translating gives CASSFRGNNQPQHF.

V gene TRBV4-1 combines with J gene TRBJ2-7; TRBD2 matches 7 bases. V dropped 4 bases and J dropped 4; count of bases not matched to a gene: 4. This CDR3 has 13 residues. Germline V gives CDR1 MGHRA, CDR2 YSYEKL. CDR3 region: CASSLREGYEQYF. CDR3 nucleotide sequence: TGCGCCAGCAGCCTCAGGGAGGGGTACGAGCAGTACTTC.

The V call is TRBV6-5, the J call TRBJ2-7; 9 positions match TRBD1. This CDR3 is 13 amino acids long. With V trimmed by 2 bases and J by 5 bases, 1 base remained unmatched. Germline V gene lookup returns CDR1 MNHEY and CDR2 SVGAGI. The CDR3 DNA reads as TGTGCCAGCAGTTACGACAGGGGGAACGAGCAGTACTTC. Its translation: CASSYDRGNEQYF.

This clonotype was observed a few times. The CDR3 region has the DNA TGTGCCAGCAGCAAGGAATCAGGGAGGAGGACAGATACGCAGTATTTT. It encodes CASSKESGRRTDTQYF. The J gene is TRBJ2-3, the V gene TRBV7-9; perhaps TRBD2 as D (6 bases). Germline V CDR1 and CDR2: SEHNR, FQNEAQ (reference sequence). Deletions cut 5 bases from V and 3 bases from J, with 18 bases between. This CDR3 contains 16 residues.

This clonotype was observed a few times. This rearrangement joins TRBV14 to TRBJ2-1; D is unclear. CDR3 length: 14 residues. Trimming removed 0 bases from V and 9 bases from J, with 12 bases in between. CDR1 is SGHDN, CDR2 FVKESK, per germline. CDR3 bases: TGTGCCAGCAGCCAAGATCACGGTTCAGGTGAGCAGTTCTTC. Residues: CASSQDHGSGEQFF.

This clonotype was recorded a few times. The rearrangement links TRBV9 to TRBJ2-1; 10 nucleotides align to TRBD2. The CDR3 runs 16 residues. V gave up 4 bases and J gave up 4 bases; unmatched junction bases: 8. Germline CDR1 reads SGDLS; CDR2 reads YYNGEE. CDR3 sequence (DNA): TGTGCCAGCAGCCTTCGACTAGCGGGTCGTTACAATGAGCAGTTCTTC. The encoded protein is CASSLRLAGRYNEQFF.

The gene calls are TRBV7-9 and TRBJ2-7; TRBD1 might be the D (6 bases). V lost 8 bases to trimming and J lost 4 bases, with 15 bases between them. The CDR3 extends over 13 amino acids. Germline CDR1 reads SEHNR; CDR2 reads FQNEAQ (reference sequence). The CDR3 sequence is CASWDTQAYEQYF. As DNA, the CDR3 is TGTGCCAGCTGGGACACGCAGGCGTACGAGCAGTACTTC.